This T cell receptor (beta chain) was retrieved from a study of T cells in narcolepsy. Measured with immunoSEQ multiplex PCR; TCRdb has only the in-frame clones, and not every one. The data hold 34,000 or so clones, with almost 80% observed a single time. CDR1 and CDR2 (germline): LNHNV, YYDKDF (reference sequence). The CDR3 has 14 amino acids. Germline trimming cut 4 bases from V and 8 bases from J; bases unmatched to any gene: 4. Sequencing used memory (CD45RA-) CD4+ T cells from blood. The sequence was collected from a human donor in good health. This chain joins TRBV15 and TRBJ2-1, with TRBD2 matching 11 bases. CDR3 nucleotide sequence: TGTGCCACCAGCAATAGCGGGAGGGCCGATGAGCAGTTCTTC. Translating it yields CATSNSGRADEQFF.